A selection of T cell receptor beta chains follows, all from one sample in a study of cytomegalovirus exposure and HLA in healthy donors. Some clones are missing from TCRdb's copy, which holds only in-frame ones; the method was immunoSEQ multiplex PCR. Seen here are roughly 97,000 clones, about three quarters observed once, and the top ten hold about 5%. Sequenced: PBMCs. These receptors were taken from a woman aged 18-30 years in good health and CMV-seropositive. The conserved cysteine and the conserved F or W are not part of the CDR3 here. Each record gives: clone size, V gene, D gene, J gene, CDR3 protein. The D gene is left open where the match is weak. Clone sizes are given selectively: once, few, many, or a class where the clone is expanded.

NA,TRBV4-2,NA,TRBJ2-7,ASSLSLSSYEQY
few,TRBV13,NA,TRBJ1-2,ASSLQNSYGYT
NA,TRBV19,TRBD2,TRBJ2-5,ASSTGLAGGLWETQY
NA,TRBV18,NA,TRBJ1-1,ASSPRDTGRYTEAF
NA,TRBV28,TRBD2,TRBJ2-5,ASSSRTSGREETQY
NA,TRBV7-2,NA,TRBJ2-4,ASSLDGNIQY
few,TRBV6-5,TRBD1,TRBJ2-5,ASSSETGGDQY
NA,TRBV28,TRBD1,TRBJ1-6,ASTEHYRGRSPLH
once,TRBV5-1,NA,TRBJ1-5,ASSFSPGDSNQPQH
NA,TRBV27,TRBD2,TRBJ2-5,ASSSGLAGYETQY
NA,TRBV28,TRBD1,TRBJ1-2,ASRSRRTGIRFDGYT
NA,TRBV7-9,TRBD1,TRBJ2-7,ASSLTGDAYEQY
NA,TRBV30,NA,TRBJ1-2,ASGNYGYT
once,TRBV7-3,NA,TRBJ2-1,ASSSQGSVGEQF
once,TRBV18,NA,TRBJ2-5,ASSPRVGETQY
once,TRBV5-6,NA,TRBJ2-3,ASSLGLDDTQY
NA,TRBV28,NA,TRBJ2-6,ASSFRSSGANVLT
NA,TRBV15,NA,TRBJ2-7,ATSRDRDREQY
NA,TRBV6-1,NA,TRBJ1-2,ASSEAARMYGYT
NA,TRBV6-1,TRBD1,TRBJ1-1,ASSADRATEAF
NA,TRBV15,TRBD2,TRBJ2-7,ATSTSGYEQY
few,TRBV6-5,TRBD2,TRBJ2-1,ASSYSSLAAYNEQF
NA,TRBV5-1,TRBD2,TRBJ2-3,ASIEREMGTQY
NA,TRBV28,NA,TRBJ2-4,ASRQIDGLAKNIQY
NA,TRBV5-1,NA,TRBJ2-7,ASSLAPTGGAYEQY
NA,TRBV6-1,NA,TRBJ2-7,ASSELIGSYEQY
NA,TRBV5-1,TRBD1,TRBJ2-7,ASSEGQGRSEQY
NA,TRBV25-1,TRBD1,TRBJ2-7,ASRRQGRYEQY
NA,TRBV4-1,TRBD2,TRBJ2-1,ASSQEGGAGGKALF
NA,TRBV10-3,TRBD2,TRBJ2-1,AISELGSGIYNEQF
NA,TRBV5-6,TRBD1,TRBJ1-5,ASSLRTGRYSNQPQH
NA,TRBV7-6,NA,TRBJ1-5,ASSFGGEGQPQH
few,TRBV5-4,TRBD2,TRBJ2-6,ASSLTILAGESGANVLT
few,TRBV5-6,NA,TRBJ2-1,ASSLAMSSYNEQF
once,TRBV28,TRBD2,TRBJ2-1,ASSVSGIRDEQF
NA,TRBV5-4,TRBD2,TRBJ2-3,ASSRTSVSTDTQY
NA,TRBV5-4,TRBD1,TRBJ2-1,ASSFGTGSYNEQF
NA,TRBV7-9,TRBD2,TRBJ2-2,ASSRRGSTGELF
NA,TRBV28,NA,TRBJ2-3,ASSSGSSYTDTQY
NA,TRBV25-1,NA,TRBJ2-6,ASRRTAGANVLT
NA,TRBV7-9,NA,TRBJ2-7,ASSNRAQVGEQY
NA,TRBV10-3,NA,TRBJ2-1,AISEGARQF
NA,TRBV6-6,NA,TRBJ2-1,ASTPTGEDSSEQF
few,TRBV11-2,NA,TRBJ2-5,ASSLALSGQY
NA,TRBV19,TRBD1,TRBJ1-5,ASTIRQGVSQPQH
NA,TRBV18,NA,TRBJ1-5,ASSPLPDSNQPQH
NA,TRBV2,TRBD2,TRBJ2-1,ASSETSGRVINEQF
once,TRBV5-1,TRBD1,TRBJ2-3,ASSLPTGGFTDTQY
NA,TRBV6-5,TRBD1,TRBJ1-2,ASTLGPGQPYGYT
NA,TRBV30,TRBD1,TRBJ2-1,AWSRQGVGEQF
few,TRBV5-4,NA,TRBJ1-1,ASSGQQGNTEAF
NA,TRBV30,NA,TRBJ1-1,AWNSGVGSTEAF
NA,TRBV9,TRBD1,TRBJ2-3,ASSVNARDRGTDTQY
NA,TRBV30,TRBD1,TRBJ1-1,AWRGTGGSDTEAF